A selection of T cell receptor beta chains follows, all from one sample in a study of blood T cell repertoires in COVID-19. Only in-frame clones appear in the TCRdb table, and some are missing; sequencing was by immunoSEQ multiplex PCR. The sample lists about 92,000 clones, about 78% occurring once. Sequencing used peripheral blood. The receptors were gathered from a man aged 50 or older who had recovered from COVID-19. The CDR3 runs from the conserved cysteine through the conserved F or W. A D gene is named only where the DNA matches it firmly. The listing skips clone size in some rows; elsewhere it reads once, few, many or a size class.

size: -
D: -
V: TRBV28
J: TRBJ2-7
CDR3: CASSLRVNLTYEQYF
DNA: TGTGCCAGCAGTTTACGGGTCAATCTTACCTACGAGCAGTACTTC

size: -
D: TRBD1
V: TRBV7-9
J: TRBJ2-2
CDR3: CASSSTGGAGGELFF
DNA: TGTGCCAGCAGCTCAACAGGGGGCGCGGGCGGGGAGCTGTTTTTT

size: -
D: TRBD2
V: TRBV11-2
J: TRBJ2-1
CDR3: CASSLGTSGGYNEQFF
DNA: TGTGCCAGCAGCTTAGGGACTAGCGGGGGATACAATGAGCAGTTCTTC

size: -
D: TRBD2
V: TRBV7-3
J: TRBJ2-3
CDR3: CASSLGTSAADTQYF
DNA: TGTGCCAGCAGCTTAGGGACTAGCGCCGCAGATACGCAGTATTTT

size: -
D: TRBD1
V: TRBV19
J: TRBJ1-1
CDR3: CATLRQGGTEAFF
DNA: TGTGCCACCTTACGACAGGGCGGCACTGAAGCTTTCTTT

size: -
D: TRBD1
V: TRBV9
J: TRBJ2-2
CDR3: CASSVAGQGPNTGELFF
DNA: TGTGCCAGCAGCGTGGCGGGACAGGGGCCTAACACCGGGGAGCTGTTTTTT

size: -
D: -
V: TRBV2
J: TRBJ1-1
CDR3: CASLWRMNTEAFF
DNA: TGTGCCAGTTTATGGAGGATGAACACTGAAGCTTTCTTT

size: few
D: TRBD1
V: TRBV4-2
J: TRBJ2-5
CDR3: CASSQDVTGVAKTQYF
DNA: TGTGCCAGCAGCCAAGATGTTACAGGGGTAGCAAAGACCCAGTACTTC

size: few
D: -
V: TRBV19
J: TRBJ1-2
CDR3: CASSIRENYGYTF
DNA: TGTGCCAGTAGTATTAGGGAGAACTATGGCTACACCTTC

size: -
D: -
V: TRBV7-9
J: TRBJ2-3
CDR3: CASSFMKGDTQYF
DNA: TGTGCCAGCAGCTTTATGAAGGGGGATACGCAGTATTTT

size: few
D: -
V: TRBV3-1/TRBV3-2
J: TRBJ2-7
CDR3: CASSQESGSAEQYF
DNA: TGTGCCAGCAGCCAAGAATCGGGTTCGGCCGAGCAGTACTTC

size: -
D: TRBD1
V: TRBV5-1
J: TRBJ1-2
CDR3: CASSLADREDYGYTF
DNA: TGCGCCAGCAGCTTGGCTGACAGGGAAGACTATGGCTACACCTTC

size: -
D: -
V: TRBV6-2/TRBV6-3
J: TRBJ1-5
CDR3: CASSYSAGFNQPQHF
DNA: TGTGCCAGCAGTTATTCGGCAGGGTTCAATCAGCCCCAGCATTTT

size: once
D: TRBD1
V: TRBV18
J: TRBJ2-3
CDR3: CASSSFRQGNTDTQYF
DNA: TGTGCCAGCTCATCATTCAGACAGGGTAATACAGATACGCAGTATTTT

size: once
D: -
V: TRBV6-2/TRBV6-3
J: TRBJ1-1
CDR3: CASSYSSGVNTEAFF
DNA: TGTGCCAGCAGTTACTCGTCGGGGGTTAACACTGAAGCTTTCTTT

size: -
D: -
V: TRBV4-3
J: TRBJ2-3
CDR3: CASSQVLESGVGPDTQYF
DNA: TGCGCCAGCAGCCAAGTTTTGGAAAGCGGAGTCGGGCCAGATACGCAGTATTTT

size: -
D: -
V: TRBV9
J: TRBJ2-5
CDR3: CASSAGLETQYF
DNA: TGTGCCAGCAGCGCCGGACTAGAGACCCAGTACTTC

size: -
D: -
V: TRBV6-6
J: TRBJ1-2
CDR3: CATRDTGNYGYTF
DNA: TGTGCCACCAGGGACACCGGTAACTATGGCTACACCTTC

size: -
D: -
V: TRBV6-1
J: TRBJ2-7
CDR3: CASSDNYEQYF
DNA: TGTGCCAGCAGTGACAACTACGAGCAGTACTTC

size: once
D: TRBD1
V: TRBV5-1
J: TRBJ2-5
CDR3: CASSLGQGGETQYF
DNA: TGCGCCAGCAGCTTAGGACAGGGTGGAGAGACCCAGTACTTC

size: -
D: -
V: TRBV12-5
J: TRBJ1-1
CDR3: CASGLPGSLGVTEAFF
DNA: TGTGCTAGTGGTTTGCCCGGGAGTTTGGGTGTGACTGAAGCTTTCTTT

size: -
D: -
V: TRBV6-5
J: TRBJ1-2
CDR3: CASSFEAGTGSTF
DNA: TGTGCCAGCAGTTTCGAAGCGGGGACCGGATCGACCTTC

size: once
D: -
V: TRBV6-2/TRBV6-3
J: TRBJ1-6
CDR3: CASSYSSGGMRNSPLHF
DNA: TGTGCCAGCAGTTACTCGAGTGGGGGCATGAGGAATTCACCCCTCCACTTT

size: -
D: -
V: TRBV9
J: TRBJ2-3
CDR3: CASSVSGSTDTQYF
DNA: TGTGCCAGCAGCGTTAGCGGATCCACAGATACGCAGTATTTT

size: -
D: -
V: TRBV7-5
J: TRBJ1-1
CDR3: CARSSRDRRNTEAFF
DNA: TGTGCCAGAAGCTCCAGGGACAGGAGGAACACTGAAGCTTTCTTT

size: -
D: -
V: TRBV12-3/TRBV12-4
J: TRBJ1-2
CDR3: CASSLLGYGYTF
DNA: TGTGCCAGCAGTTTACTAGGCTATGGCTACACCTTC

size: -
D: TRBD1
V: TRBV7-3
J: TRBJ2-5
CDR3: CASSSGQAYQETQYF
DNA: TGTGCCAGCAGCTCGGGACAGGCCTACCAAGAGACCCAGTACTTC

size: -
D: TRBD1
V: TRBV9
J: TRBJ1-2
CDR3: CASSPNMGQGDYGYTF
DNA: TGTGCCAGCAGCCCGAATATGGGACAGGGAGACTATGGCTACACCTTC

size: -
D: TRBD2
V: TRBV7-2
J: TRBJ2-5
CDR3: CASSLPAGGIQYF
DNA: TGTGCCAGCAGCTTACCAGCGGGAGGGATCCAGTACTTC

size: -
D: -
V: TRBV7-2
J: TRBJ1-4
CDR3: CASSQTLTRGNEKLFF
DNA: TGTGCCAGCAGCCAAACTCTGACACGGGGAAATGAAAAACTGTTTTTT

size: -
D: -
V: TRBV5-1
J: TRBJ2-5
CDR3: CASSLVATGRETQYF
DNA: TGCGCCAGCAGCTTGGTTGCCACAGGGCGGGAGACCCAGTACTTC

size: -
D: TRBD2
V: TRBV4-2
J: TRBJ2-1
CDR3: CASSQALAGGFYNEQFF
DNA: TGTGCCAGCAGCCAAGCACTAGCGGGGGGTTTCTACAATGAGCAGTTCTTC

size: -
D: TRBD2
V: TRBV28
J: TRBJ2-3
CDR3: CASSSVGGASGRASMDTQYF
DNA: TGTGCCAGCAGTTCAGTGGGGGGAGCTAGCGGGAGGGCGTCAATGGATACGCAGTATTTT

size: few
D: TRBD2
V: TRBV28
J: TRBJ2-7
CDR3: CASSTWDRLAGETYEQYF
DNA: TGTGCCAGCAGTACCTGGGACCGACTAGCGGGTGAGACCTACGAGCAGTACTTC

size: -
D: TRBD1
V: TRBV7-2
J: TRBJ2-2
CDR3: CASSPPLWTGMRPGELFF
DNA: TGTGCCAGCAGCCCACCTCTTTGGACAGGGATGAGGCCCGGGGAGCTGTTTTTT

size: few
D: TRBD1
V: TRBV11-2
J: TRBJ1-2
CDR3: CASSWGPGQGRDRGGYTF
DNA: TGTGCCAGCAGCTGGGGGCCGGGACAGGGGCGAGATAGAGGGGGCTACACCTTC

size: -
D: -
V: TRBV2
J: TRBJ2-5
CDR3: CASSEALHSGQETQYF
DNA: TGTGCCAGCAGTGAAGCGCTTCACAGCGGACAAGAGACCCAGTACTTC

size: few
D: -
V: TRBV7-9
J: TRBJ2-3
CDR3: CASSSTGFTQYF
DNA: TGTGCCAGCAGCTCCACAGGGTTTACGCAGTATTTT

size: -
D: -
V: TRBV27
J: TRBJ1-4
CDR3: CASSLSDRLNEKLFF
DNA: TGTGCCAGCAGTTTATCAGACAGGTTAAATGAAAAACTGTTTTTT

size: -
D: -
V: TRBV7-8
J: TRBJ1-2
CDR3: CASSLGPVDPIGYTF
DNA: TGTGCCAGCAGCTTGGGCCCTGTAGATCCCATTGGCTACACCTTC

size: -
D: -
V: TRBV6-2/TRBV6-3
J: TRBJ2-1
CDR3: CASSYRGEQFF
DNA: TGTGCCAGCAGTTATCGGGGTGAGCAGTTCTTC

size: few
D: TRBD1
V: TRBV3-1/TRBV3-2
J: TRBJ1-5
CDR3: CASSQETLTGNQPQHF
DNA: TGTGCCAGCAGCCAAGAAACGTTGACAGGGAATCAGCCCCAGCATTTT

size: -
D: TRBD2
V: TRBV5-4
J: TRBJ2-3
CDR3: CASSLDLTSPNKRDTQYF
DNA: TGTGCCAGCAGCTTGGATCTGACTAGCCCAAACAAGAGGGATACGCAGTATTTT

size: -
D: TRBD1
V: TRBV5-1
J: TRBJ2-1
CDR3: CASSSDRAGSYNEQFF
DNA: TGCGCCAGCAGCTCCGACAGGGCGGGCTCCTACAATGAGCAGTTCTTC

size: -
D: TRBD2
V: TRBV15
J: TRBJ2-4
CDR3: CATSSGGGGNIQYF
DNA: TGTGCCACCAGCAGTGGCGGGGGAGGGAACATTCAGTACTTC

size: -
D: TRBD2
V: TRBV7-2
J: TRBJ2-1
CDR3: CASSVEGGSGEQFF
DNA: TGTGCCAGCAGTGTAGAGGGCGGGAGTGGGGAGCAGTTCTTC

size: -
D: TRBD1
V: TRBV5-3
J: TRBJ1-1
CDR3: CARSLEIRDRRMNTEAFF
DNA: TGTGCCAGAAGCTTGGAGATCCGGGACAGGAGAATGAACACTGAAGCTTTCTTT

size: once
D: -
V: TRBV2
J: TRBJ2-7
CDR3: CASSAIDRNYEQYF
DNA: TGTGCCAGCAGCGCTATAGACAGAAACTACGAGCAGTACTTC

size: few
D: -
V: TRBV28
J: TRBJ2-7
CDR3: CASSDPRSLAYEQYF
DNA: TGTGCCAGCAGCGACCCCAGGTCGTTGGCCTACGAGCAGTACTTC

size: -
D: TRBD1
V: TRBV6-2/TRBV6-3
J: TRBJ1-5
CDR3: CASSYDRGLNQPQHF
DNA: TGTGCCAGCAGTTACGACAGGGGGCTCAATCAGCCCCAGCATTTT

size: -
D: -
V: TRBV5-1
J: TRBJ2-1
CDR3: CASSTGHSSYNEQFF
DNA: TGCGCCAGCAGCACCGGACATAGCTCCTACAATGAGCAGTTCTTC

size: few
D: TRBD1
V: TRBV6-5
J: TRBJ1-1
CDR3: CASSLRDRGNTEAFF
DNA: TGTGCCAGCAGTCTCCGGGACAGGGGAAACACTGAAGCTTTCTTT

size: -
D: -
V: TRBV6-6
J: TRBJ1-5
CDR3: CASSYETANQPQHF
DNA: TGTGCCAGCAGTTACGAGACAGCCAATCAGCCCCAGCATTTT

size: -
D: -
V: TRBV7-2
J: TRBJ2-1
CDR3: CASSLSSDSYNEQFF
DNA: TGTGCCAGCAGCTTGAGTAGCGACTCCTACAATGAGCAGTTCTTC